A single sample gave rise to the 23 T cell receptor beta chains below, sequenced in a study of blood T cells in healthy people across ages (dated by TCRdb to between 2014 and 2016). The receptor library was made with 5' RACE. The instrument was an Illumina HiSeq 2500. A second PCR of roughly 7 to 11 cycles was performed with a sample-barcoded 5' primer and a J-beta primer mix. The raw public data were reprocessed by TCRdb itself: fastp quality trimming at Q25, MiXCR clonotype calling, in-frame beta chains only. Each CDR3 protein gets just one entry, which takes the most common genes and DNA from the rows behind it. The sample table shows 650,000 to 700,000 distinct CDR3 sequences, and about 30% are seen once. The top ten hold approximately 15% of the sample. The sample consisted of blood. The source is a woman over 75 in good health. Donor details come from another sample of the same person, matched by shared clones.

This clonotype was observed at least ten times. The chain uses TRBV20-1 and TRBJ1-2; no definite D call. CDR1 and CDR2 (germline): DFQATT, SNEGSKA (reference sequence). V gave up 2 bases and J gave up 5 bases, with 6 bases separating them. The CDR3 length is 11 residues. The CDR3 DNA is TGCAGTGCTAGAACGGTTTATGGCTACACCTTC. Protein: CSARTVYGYTF.

This clonotype was seen many times. The rearrangement uses TRBV25-1 and TRBJ2-5, with 14 bases that match TRBD2. V was clipped by 1 base and J by 1 base; unmatched bases: 5. Germline V gives CDR1 MGHDK, CDR2 SYGVNS. The CDR3 extends over 18 amino acids. This chain's CDR3 is CASSEFGLAGGRQETQYF. Written as DNA, the CDR3 is TGTGCCAGCAGTGAATTCGGACTAGCGGGGGGTCGCCAAGAGACCCAGTACTTC.

The table lists this clonotype with many counts. This chain joins TRBV5-4 and TRBJ2-7, with TRBD1 as a possible D gene (6 bases). The V gene's germline CDR1 is SGHNT and CDR2 YYREEE (reference sequence). This CDR3 has 15 amino acids. Trimming took 3 bases from V and 2 from J, leaving 15 bases between them. For the CDR3, the DNA is TGTGCCAGCAGCTCCGGTCGGCAGGGGACCTACGAGCAGTACTTC. This encodes CASSSGRQGTYEQYF.

As for this clonotype: The junction shows a germline mismatch at one end, possibly a read error. This chain links TRBV9 with TRBJ2-7; no clear D gene. The germline V gene encodes CDR1 SGDLS and CDR2 YYNGEE. The CDR3 is 16 residues long. This chain's CDR3 is CACSVGSPMVVYEQYF. For the CDR3, the DNA is TGTGCCTGCAGCGTAGGCAGCCCTATGGTGGTGTACGAGCAGTACTTC.

This clonotype was seen ten or more times. V gene TRBV6-2 or TRBV6-3 combines with J gene TRBJ2-7, with a tentative D call TRBD1 (5 bases). This CDR3 has 12 residues. Between the trimmed V and J ends, which lost 5 bases and 3 bases, there was a span of 8 bases. The germline V gene has CDR1 MNHEY and CDR2 SVGEGT. The CDR3 here is CASSDSHYEQYF. The CDR3 nucleotides read TGTGCCAGCAGTGACAGTCACTACGAGCAGTACTTC.

Ten or more counts support this clonotype. The chain has TRBV30 and TRBJ1-1; 11 bases map to TRBD1. The trim removed 4 bases at V and 0 bases at J, leaving 4 bases unmatched. Germline V gives CDR1 GTSNPN, CDR2 SVGIG (reference sequence). There are 15 residues in the CDR3. The chain's CDR3 is CAWTGQGAMNTEAFF. CDR3 DNA sequence: TGTGCCTGGACTGGACAGGGGGCGATGAACACTGAAGCTTTCTTT.

This clonotype was seen a few times. The chain joins TRBV5-1 to TRBJ1-3, with D possibly matching TRBD1 (6 bases). Germline V gene lookup returns CDR1 SGHRS and CDR2 YFSETQ. The V end was cut by 7 bases, the J end by 2 bases, with 10 bases between. The CDR3 length is 13 residues. The CDR3: CASGPGAGNTIYF. The CDR3, as DNA: TGCGCCAGCGGTCCAGGGGCTGGAAACACCATATATTTT.

This clonotype was seen only a few times. The V gene is TRBV7-2, the J gene TRBJ2-7, with D maybe TRBD1 (6 bases). The CDR3 sequence is 13 residues long. Germline V lookup: CDR1 SGHTA, CDR2 FQGNSA. V lost 3 bases and J 5 bases, leaving 11 bases between the germline ends. The CDR3 reads CASSFKAGDEQYF. The CDR3 nucleotides are TGTGCCAGCAGCTTTAAGGCAGGGGACGAGCAGTACTTC.

This clonotype appeared many times. The chain uses TRBV6-5 and TRBJ1-2; D remains ambiguous. Germline CDR1 reads MNHEY; CDR2 reads SVGAGI. V gave up 4 bases and J gave up 8 bases, with 17 bases separating them. The CDR3 consists of 14 residues. The CDR3 bases are TGTGCCAGCAGTTCTCGACCCTACGGGAAGGGCTACACCTTC. It encodes CASSSRPYGKGYTF.

This clonotype showed up many times. The chain combines TRBV5-4 with TRBJ2-6, with D perhaps matching TRBD1 (5 bases). The CDR3 length is 18 residues. The V end lost 0 bases, the J end lost 0 bases, and 13 bases lay between the germline ends. Germline V gene lookup returns CDR1 SGHNT and CDR2 YYREEE (reference sequence). The CDR3 nucleotides are TGTGCCAGCAGCTTGGCAGGGCAGTCGTTCTCTGGGGCCAACGTCCTGACTTTC. This translates into CASSLAGQSFSGANVLTF.

Comment on this clonotype: This may arise from a read error, as a much more abundant clone is one base away. The chain uses TRBV4-1 and TRBJ2-5; 9 positions match TRBD1. The CDR3 extends over 16 amino acids. V lost 0 bases, J lost 13 bases, and 15 bases stayed unmatched. The V gene's germline CDR1 is MGHRA and CDR2 YSYEKL. CDR3 sequence (DNA): TGCGCCAGCAGCCAAGATCTGGGACAGGGTCAAGCGAACGGGTACTTC. This gives the protein CASSQDLGQGQANGYF.

This clonotype showed up just a few times. The chain uses TRBV30 and TRBJ1-5; tentatively, D is TRBD1 (5 bases). V was clipped by 3 bases and J by 0 bases, with 12 bases between them. From germline, CDR1 is GTSNPN and CDR2 SVGIG (reference sequence). This CDR3 is built from 15 residues. The CDR3 protein is CAWSRDGDSNQPQHF. Here the CDR3 DNA reads TGTGCCTGGAGCAGGGACGGGGATAGCAATCAGCCCCAGCATTTT.

The V call is TRBV5-6, the J call TRBJ1-6, with D uncertain. Germline assignment: CDR1 SGHDT and CDR2 YYEEEE. This CDR3 is 12 amino acids long. V shed 1 base and J shed 8 bases, with 4 bases lying between them. CDR3 loop: CASSLPHSPLHF. The DNA for the CDR3 is TGTGCCAGCAGCTTGCCCCATTCACCCCTCCACTTT.

The chain employs TRBV7-2 and TRBJ1-3; D is undetermined. V dropped 6 bases and J dropped 4 bases, with 19 bases sitting between them. Germline V CDR1 and CDR2: SGHTA, FQGNSA. This CDR3 is built from 16 residues. The CDR3 is CASSLGGRRSGNTIYF. For the CDR3, the DNA is TGTGCCAGCAGTTTGGGAGGGCGTCGCTCCGGAAACACCATATATTTT.

V and J are TRBV20-1 and TRBJ2-1, with 10 bases that match TRBD2. From germline, CDR1 is DFQATT and CDR2 SNEGSKA (reference sequence). The V gene end was trimmed by 7 bases and the J gene end by 13 bases; junction bases not matched to a gene: 13. The CDR3 sequence is 13 residues long. CDR3 loop: CSVSGRASETQFF. In nucleotides, the CDR3 is TGCAGTGTGAGCGGGAGGGCGAGTGAGACCCAGTTCTTC.

Concerning this clonotype itself: At one end, the junction sequence differs from germline, possibly due to a read error. V and J are TRBV4-2 and TRBJ2-5, with D unresolved. CDR1 LGHNA and CDR2 YNFKEQ come from the germline V gene. The CDR3 is 13 residues long. Here the CDR3 reads CARSQEADTPQYF. CDR3 DNA: TGTGCCAGAAGCCAAGAGGCCGACACTCCCCAGTACTTC.

This clonotype was seen a handful of times. This chain uses TRBV5-1 with TRBJ2-2; either TRBD1 or TRBD2 may fit D (6 bases each). Germline CDR1 SGHRS, CDR2 YFSETQ. The CDR3 is 16 amino acids. V lost 0 bases and J 5 bases, leaving 14 bases between the germline ends. The CDR3 DNA reads as TGCGCCAGCAGCTTGGCGAGTCAGGGGAGGACCGGGGAGCTGTTTTTT. Residues: CASSLASQGRTGELFF.

This clonotype was observed many times. The chain carries TRBV4-2 and TRBJ2-2, with D tentatively TRBD2 (6 bases). Trimming stripped 0 bases from V and 6 bases from J, with 17 bases between. Germline lookup yields CDR1 LGHNA and CDR2 YNFKEQ. The CDR3 covers 17 residues. The CDR3 DNA sequence: TGTGCCAGCAGCCAAGAGGGACTCCTCTCCAAGGCCGGGGAGCTGTTTTTT. Protein product: CASSQEGLLSKAGELFF.

A note on this clonotype: A much bigger clone sits one base away, suggesting this may be a read error. The chain combines TRBV7-3 with TRBJ2-5; 12 bases agree with TRBD2. Germline loops: CDR1 SGHTA, CDR2 FQGTGA. The ends lost 6 bases at V and 3 bases at J; junction bases unmatched: 29. The CDR3 has 23 amino acids. CDR3: CASRIKGGAVSPGLAGAEETQYF. DNA for the CDR3: TGTGCCAGCAGAATAAAGGGTGGGGCAGTTTCACCGGGACTAGCGGGTGCGGAAGAGACCCAGTACTTC. The entire variable domain, with the rest obtained from reference TRBV7-3 and TRBJ2-5, is as follows: GAGVSQTPSNKVTEKGKYVELRCDPISGHTALYWYRQSLGQGPEFLIYFQGTGAADDSGLPNDRFFAVRPEGSVSTLKIQRTERGDSAVYLCASRIKGGAVSPGLAGAEETQYFGPGTRLLVL.

This clonotype was counted ten times or more. The chain combines TRBV6-4 with TRBJ2-1; TRBD2 matches at 9 bases. Germline CDR1 MRHNA, CDR2 SNTAGT. The CDR3 spans 14 residues. V trimming: 5 bases; J trimming: 8 bases; junction bases outside the gene matches: 7. CDR3 region: CASSRRGGIDEQFF. In DNA, the CDR3 is TGTGCCAGCAGTAGGCGGGGGGGTATCGATGAGCAGTTCTTC.

This clonotype has a handful of counts. For the CDR3, the DNA is TGTGCCAGCAGCAATATGATGAGGGGGGAAAACACCGGGGAGCTGTTTTTT. It encodes CASSNMMRGENTGELFF. The rearrangement links TRBV21-1 to TRBJ2-2; TRBD1 is the table's D call, not checked against the DNA. TRBV21-1 is a known pseudogene. CDR3 size: 17 residues.

This clonotype was found many times. This sequence joins TRBV7-3 and TRBJ2-7; maybe TRBD1 (6 bases). Trimming shortened V by 0 bases and J by 7 bases, and 13 bases separated the two germline ends. CDR3 length: 14 amino acids. Germline V CDR1 and CDR2: SGHTA, FQGTGA. As DNA, the CDR3 is TGTGCCAGCAGCTTAACACCAGGGGTCGGGGAGCAGTACTTC. Amino acid sequence: CASSLTPGVGEQYF.

This clonotype was seen repeatedly, ten times or more. V gene TRBV6-5 combines with J gene TRBJ1-2; D uncertain. This CDR3 comprises 15 residues. Germline assignment: CDR1 MNHEY and CDR2 SVGAGI. Trimming took off 6 bases at V and 4 bases at J, with 18 bases between the two ends. CDR3 DNA sequence: TGTGCCAGCAGCCGAGGTGAAGTCAACCTCTATGGCTACACCTTC. This sequence encodes CASSRGEVNLYGYTF.